This T cell receptor beta chain was documented in a study of regulatory T cells in long-lasting Graves disease. Findings of the study overall: Those with persistent disease had in common more public clonotypes (about 3,000) than new patients (roughly 930). TRBV28, TRBJ1-2 and TRBJ2-5 were segments that persistent disease favored.

About this clonotype itself: Its specificity is unknown.

Specified time point: persistent/refractory GD, antithyroid drugs over 5 years with positive TRAb. The TCR library used RNA extracted from PBMCs. American Thyroid Association guidelines defined how Graves' disease was diagnosed. The CDR3 consists of 15 residues. The junction had 6 bases not matched to a gene; V was cut back by 6 bases and J by 0 bases. Germline CDR1 LNHDA, CDR2 SQIVND (reference sequence). iRepertoire HTBI primers and Arm-PCR of CDR3 regions built TCR beta libraries. TCRdb re-analysed the multiplex PCR reads in MiXCR, keeping a single row per CDR3 protein. This sample has 430,000 or so distinct CDR3 sequences, with around 20% found just once.

The sequence derives from a female donor with Graves disease. Sample: peripheral blood mononuclear cells (PBMCs), taken when the disease was refractory, from a patient treated with antithyroid drugs. The chain links TRBV19 to TRBJ2-5; 8 bases are a match to TRBD2. CDR3 amino acids: CASRGLAGNQETQYF. CDR3 bases: TGTGCCAGTAGGGGGCTAGCGGGCAACCAAGAGACCCAGTACTTC.